Below, 12 T cell receptor beta chains from the same sample are listed, as sequenced in a study of blood T cell repertoires in COVID-19. Assay: immunoSEQ multiplex PCR; the TCRdb copy retains only in-frame clones and omits some. The table records approximately 330,000 clones, approximately 90% of them present only once. The sequencing sample was made of peripheral blood. The receptors shown here come from a young man with COVID-19, enrolled during active disease.

In this sample, this clone turned up once. This rearrangement joins TRBV19 to TRBJ2-1; no firm D call. CDR1 and CDR2 from the germline V gene are LNHDA and SQIVND (reference sequence). V was pared by 5 bases and J by 0 bases, with 8 bases between. The CDR3 is 14 amino acids. As DNA, the CDR3 is TGTGCCAGTAGTCTTCAGAACTCCTACAATGAGCAGTTCTTC. This codes for CASSLQNSYNEQFF.

The chain has TRBV7-8 and TRBJ2-7; the D gene is possibly TRBD2 (5 bases). The CDR3 has 15 amino acids. V was pared by 5 bases and J by 1 base, with 15 bases between. The germline V gene encodes CDR1 SGHVS and CDR2 FQNEAQ. CDR3 region: CASSPPGWGSYEQYF. The CDR3, as DNA: TGTGCCAGCAGCCCACCGGGATGGGGTTCCTACGAGCAGTACTTC.

The rearrangement links TRBV15 to TRBJ1-5; no firm D call. The CDR3 covers 14 residues. Germline CDR1 LNHNV, CDR2 YYDKDF (reference sequence). The V and J ends lost 0 bases and 5 bases respectively, with 8 bases between them. The CDR3: CATSRETEDQPQHF. For the CDR3, the DNA is TGTGCCACCAGCAGAGAAACCGAGGATCAGCCCCAGCATTTT.

V is TRBV5-4 and J is TRBJ2-7; 7 bases map to TRBD1. Germline V CDR1 and CDR2: SGHNT, YYREEE (reference sequence). The CDR3 length is 16 residues. Trimming at V came to 4 bases and at J to 0 bases, leaving 10 bases not matched to a gene. CDR3 DNA: TGTGCCAGCAGCCCCCCGGGACAGCCTAGCTCCTACGAGCAGTACTTC. Translation gives CASSPPGQPSSYEQYF.

The rearrangement links TRBV6-5 to TRBJ1-4; D uncertain. Germline V gene data show CDR1 as MNHEY and CDR2 as SVGAGI. Trimming stripped 0 bases from V and 4 bases from J, with 12 bases between. CDR3 length: 16 residues. Written as DNA, the CDR3 is TGTGCCAGCAGTTACTCGAGCGGAAAGATTAATGAAAAACTGTTTTTT. Its protein product is CASSYSSGKINEKLFF.

The chain has TRBV13 and TRBJ2-1; 7 bases map to TRBD2. V shed 5 bases and J 3 bases; nucleotides not matched to a gene: 10. CDR3 size: 16 residues. Germline V lookup: CDR1 PRHDT, CDR2 FYEKMQ (reference sequence). The CDR3 protein is CASSPESGKGYNEQFF. In DNA, the CDR3 is TGTGCCAGCAGCCCTGAAAGCGGGAAGGGCTACAATGAGCAGTTCTTC.

J is TRBJ1-3 and V is TRBV7-2; D not resolved. Germline lookup yields CDR1 SGHTA and CDR2 FQGNSA. Trimming removed 5 bases from V and 0 bases from J, with 8 bases in between. The CDR3 spans 14 residues. CDR3 sequence (DNA): TGTGCCAGCAGCGAGCAAAGCTCTGGAAACACCATATATTTT. It specifies CASSEQSSGNTIYF.

J is TRBJ2-5 and V is TRBV29-1, with D maybe TRBD2 (6 bases). V was cut by 6 bases and J by 5 bases, with 16 bases left in between. Germline values: CDR1 SQVTM, CDR2 ANQGSEA. The CDR3 loop spans 13 amino acids. CDR3 sequence (DNA): TGCAGCGTGGATCAGGGAGGAGAGGAGACCCAGTACTTC. This translates into CSVDQGGEETQYF.

The chain links TRBV7-2 to TRBJ2-7; a possible D gene is TRBD1 (6 bases). Trimming removed 5 bases at V and 5 bases at J, with 10 bases between. This CDR3 has 12 residues. Germline CDR1 and CDR2: SGHTA and FQGNSA. CDR3 DNA: TGTGCCAGCAGCCCACAGGGCCACGAGCAGTACTTC. This gives the protein CASSPQGHEQYF.

CDR3 nucleotide sequence: TGTGCCAGCACGCGGACAGGGGTATACGAGCAGTACTTC. Its translation is CASTRTGVYEQYF. The chain uses TRBV7-9 and TRBJ2-7, with 9 bases that match TRBD1. V shed 7 bases and J 4 bases; nucleotides not matched to a gene: 5. There are 13 residues in the CDR3. Germline loops: CDR1 SEHNR, CDR2 FQNEAQ (reference sequence).

The chain couples TRBV6-5 to TRBJ2-1; 10 bases line up with TRBD2. V gave up 4 bases and J gave up 1 base; unmatched junction bases: 1. CDR1 MNHEY and CDR2 SVGAGI come from the germline V gene. The CDR3 contains 15 residues. The CDR3, as DNA: TGTGCCAGCAGTTTACTAGCGGGGTCCTACAATGAGCAGTTCTTC. Translated, it gives CASSLLAGSYNEQFF.

The CDR3 loop is CASSKDYVYEQYF. CDR3 coding DNA: TGTGCCAGCAGCAAAGACTACGTCTACGAGCAGTACTTC. V is TRBV7-6 and J is TRBJ2-7; a possible D gene is TRBD2 (5 bases). CDR3 length equals 13 residues. CDR1 SGHVS and CDR2 FNYEAQ come from the germline V gene. The V end lost 5 bases, the J end lost 3 bases, and 11 bases lay between the germline ends.